These 30 T cell receptor beta chains were all obtained from the same sample, sequenced in a study of neurological immune-mediated disorders. TCRdb redid the calling of the 5' RACE reads with MiXCR, one entry per CDR3 protein. This table has 110,000 or so distinct CDR3 sequences, roughly 3.2% appearing once. Sample: PBMCs. These receptors originate from a young woman with multiple sclerosis.

This clonotype was recorded many times. J is TRBJ1-2 and V is TRBV6-5; no reliable D call. With 2 bases removed from V and 2 bases from J, the gap between germline ends came to 6 bases. CDR3 length: 13 amino acids. Germline loops: CDR1 MNHEY, CDR2 SVGAGI. CDR3 sequence: CASSYERNYGYTF. CDR3 sequence (DNA): TGTGCCAGCAGTTACGAAAGAAACTATGGCTACACCTTC.

This clonotype was seen many times. The CDR3 bases are TGTGCCAGCAGCACTACTAGCGGGGGGGACTACAATGAGCAGTTCTTC. Protein product: CASSTTSGGDYNEQFF. The chain links TRBV9 to TRBJ2-1, with TRBD2 matching over 13 bases. Germline trimming cut 4 bases from V and 3 bases from J; bases unmatched to any gene: 4. Looked up from germline, CDR1 is SGDLS and CDR2 is YYNGEE. This CDR3 comprises 16 residues.

This clonotype has ten or more counts. The V call is TRBV29-1, the J call TRBJ2-1, with unresolved D. Deletions cut 5 bases from V and 0 bases from J, with 11 bases between. The CDR3 has 14 amino acids. Germline loops: CDR1 SQVTM, CDR2 ANQGSEA. The CDR3 reads CSVLADNSYNEQFF. The CDR3 nucleotides are TGCAGCGTTTTGGCTGATAACTCCTACAATGAGCAGTTCTTC.

This clonotype was seen at least ten times. V and J are TRBV5-1 and TRBJ1-1, with 8 positions matching TRBD1. V lost 3 bases, J lost 0 bases, and 4 bases stayed unmatched. There are 15 residues in the CDR3. Germline V gene sequence: CDR1 SGHRS, CDR2 YFSETQ. CDR3 sequence reads: CASSWGTGLNTEAFF. For the CDR3, the DNA is TGCGCCAGCAGCTGGGGGACAGGTCTGAACACTGAAGCTTTCTTT.

This clonotype was observed at least ten times. The chain has TRBV6-5 and TRBJ1-2, with D possibly being TRBD1 (5 bases). This CDR3 has 12 amino acids. Germline V gives CDR1 MNHEY, CDR2 SVGAGI. V was shortened by 8 bases and J by 8 bases, with 15 bases between the two germline ends. As DNA, the CDR3 is TGTGCCAGCGGCCAGGGAAGGGAAGGCTACACCTTC. Encoded protein: CASGQGREGYTF.

At least ten counts were recorded for this clonotype. J is TRBJ2-6 and V is TRBV27; D gene ambiguous. The V gene lost 0 bases and the J gene lost 4 bases, with 4 bases spanning the gap. Per germline, CDR1 MNHEY and CDR2 SMNVEV (reference sequence). The length of the CDR3 is 14 residues. DNA for the CDR3: TGTGCCAGCAGTTTATCGTACGGGGCCAACGTCCTGACTTTC. Amino acids: CASSLSYGANVLTF. Full variable domain (remainder filled in from reference TRBV27 and TRBJ2-6): EAQVTQNPRYLITVTGKKLTVTCSQNMNHEYMSWYRQDPGLGLRQIYYSMNVEVTDKGDVPEGYKVSRKEKRNFPLILESPSPNQTSLYFCASSLSYGANVLTFGAGSRLTVL.

In this sample, this clonotype turned up many times. The J gene is TRBJ1-2, the V gene TRBV4-1; 7 bases are shared with TRBD1. J lost 5 bases, V lost 4 bases, and 4 bases had no gene match. The germline gives CDR1 MGHRA, CDR2 YSYEKL. This CDR3 has 13 residues. The CDR3 DNA follows: TGCGCCAGCAGCCCTCCGGGACAGTATGGCTACACCTTC. Its translation: CASSPPGQYGYTF.

This clonotype was counted many times. The rearrangement joins TRBV7-7 to TRBJ2-5; D is undetermined. The CDR3 length is 14 residues. Germline CDR1 reads SSHAT; CDR2 reads FNYEAQ (reference sequence). The V end lost 2 bases, the J end lost 6 bases, and 13 bases lay between the germline ends. CDR3 DNA sequence: TGTGCCAGCAGCTTAAACACTTTCGTTAAGACCCAGTACTTC. Translation: CASSLNTFVKTQYF.

This clonotype was seen ten or more times. The chain recombines TRBV5-1 with TRBJ2-1; D remains ambiguous. The CDR3 spans 14 residues. V dropped 2 bases and J dropped 6 bases, with 12 bases sitting between them. From germline, CDR1 is SGHRS and CDR2 YFSETQ. CDR3 nucleotides: TGCGCCAGCAGCTTACAGTCGATGTTCAATGAGCAGTTCTTC. Encoded protein: CASSLQSMFNEQFF.

This clonotype came up many times. This sequence joins TRBV5-4 and TRBJ2-7; D not certain. The V gene lost 4 bases and the J gene lost 0 bases, with 8 bases spanning the gap. The germline CDR1 and CDR2 sequences are SGHNT and YYREEE (reference sequence). This CDR3 contains 13 residues. In nucleotides, the CDR3 is TGTGCCAGCAGCCCGCGGAGCTCCTACGAGCAGTACTTC. Protein sequence: CASSPRSSYEQYF.

This clonotype was picked up many times. The chain carries TRBV10-3 and TRBJ1-5; 8 nucleotides agree with TRBD1. Per germline, CDR1 ENHRY and CDR2 SYGVKD. The junction had 11 bases not matched to a gene; V was cut back by 10 bases and J by 3 bases. The CDR3 is 15 residues long. CDR3 sequence: CASRDRPELNQPQHF. DNA for the CDR3: TGTGCCAGTCGGGACAGGCCGGAGCTCAATCAGCCCCAGCATTTT.

This clonotype has ten or more counts. The chain employs TRBV7-9 and TRBJ2-3; TRBD1 might be the D (5 bases). This CDR3 is built from 12 residues. The V gene's germline CDR1 is SEHNR and CDR2 FQNEAQ (reference sequence). The V and J ends lost 6 bases and 6 bases respectively, with 10 bases between them. The CDR3 spells CASRYDSDTQYF. The CDR3 DNA reads as TGTGCCAGCAGATATGACAGTGATACGCAGTATTTT. The variable domain in full, with the rest retrieved from reference TRBV7-9 and TRBJ2-3, is DTGVSQNPRHKITKRGQNVTFRCDPISEHNRLYWYRQTLGQGPEFLTYFQNEAQLEKSRLLSDRFSAERPKGSFSTLEIQRTEQGDSAMYLCASRYDSDTQYFGPGTRLTVL.

This clonotype was found many times. The V gene is TRBV4-1, the J gene TRBJ1-5; D is undetermined. This CDR3 contains 15 residues. V was shortened by 0 bases and J by 5 bases, with 11 bases between the two germline ends. In germline, CDR1 is MGHRA, CDR2 YSYEKL. CDR3 protein: CASSQDSRGDQPQHF. For the CDR3, the DNA is TGCGCCAGCAGCCAAGATTCTCGGGGTGATCAGCCCCAGCATTTT.

This clonotype has a count of ten or more. The chain recombines TRBV6-5 with TRBJ1-1; D remains unclear. Trimming shortened V by 6 bases and J by 3 bases, and 17 bases separated the two germline ends. Germline assignment: CDR1 MNHEY and CDR2 SVGAGI. The CDR3 is made up of 15 amino acids. In DNA form, the CDR3 reads TGTGCCAGCAGCTCAGACCTACTAAGGTACACTGAAGCTTTCTTT. It codes for CASSSDLLRYTEAFF.

This clonotype was detected many times. The chain is built from TRBV15 and TRBJ2-1, with D uncertain. The germline V gene has CDR1 LNHNV and CDR2 YYDKDF (reference sequence). This CDR3 contains 12 residues. V lost 0 bases, J lost 10 bases, and 7 bases lay in between. DNA of the CDR3: TGTGCCACCAGCAGAGAATTGAGGGAGCAGTTCTTC. Translation: CATSRELREQFF.

This chain connects TRBV27 to TRBJ1-5; no clear D gene. Trimming removed 6 bases at V and 5 bases at J, with 14 bases between. Germline V gives CDR1 MNHEY, CDR2 SMNVEV (reference sequence). The CDR3 length is 14 residues. CDR3 in DNA: TGTGCCAGCAGCCCCTTTCGCCAGGATCAGCCCCAGCATTTT. Encoded protein: CASSPFRQDQPQHF.

This clonotype has at least ten counts. The rearrangement uses TRBV24-1 and TRBJ2-7; D unclear. The CDR3 length is 14 residues. V was trimmed by 9 bases and J by 11 bases, leaving 25 bases between them. Looked up from germline, CDR1 is KGHDR and CDR2 is SFDVKD. Here the CDR3 reads CATEWRRNPNAKYF. CDR3 in DNA: TGTGCCACCGAGTGGCGCAGGAATCCTAATGCGAAGTACTTC.

The chain recombines TRBV18 with TRBJ1-1; weak D call: TRBD1 (5 bases). The length of the CDR3 is 13 residues. V lost 4 bases to trimming and J lost 11 bases, with 17 bases between them. Germline CDR1 reads KGHSH; CDR2 reads LQKENI. The CDR3 sequence: CASSRDPSAEAFF. DNA of the CDR3: TGTGCCAGCTCACGGGACCCAAGCGCCGAGGCTTTCTTT.

This clonotype was seen at least ten times. The J gene is TRBJ1-2, the V gene TRBV12-3 or TRBV12-4; TRBD1 matches at 8 bases. This CDR3 region has 13 residues. The V segment lost 6 bases and the J segment 6 bases; nucleotides outside the gene matches: 6. The chain's CDR3 is CASRSDRVDGYTF. CDR3 DNA sequence: TGTGCCAGCAGATCGGACAGGGTGGATGGCTACACCTTC.

This clonotype was seen a few times. CDR3 loop: CAIRKDRESNKQYF. The DNA of the CDR3 is TGTGCCATCAGGAAGGACAGGGAATCCAACAAGCAGTACTTC. The V call is TRBV10-3, the J call TRBJ2-7; 8 bases map to TRBD1. V gave up 6 bases and J gave up 8 bases; unmatched junction bases: 12. Germline V lookup: CDR1 ENHRY, CDR2 SYGVKD. The CDR3 runs to 14 residues.

This clonotype was recorded at least ten times. The chain combines TRBV15 with TRBJ1-2; 10 bases align to TRBD1. There are 15 residues in the CDR3. Germline V gene data show CDR1 as LNHNV and CDR2 as YYDKDF (reference sequence). V lost 0 bases, J lost 5 bases, and 3 bases stayed unmatched. The CDR3 nucleotides are TGTGCCACCAGCAGAGATCGGGGACAGGGGTATGGCTACACCTTC. This codes for CATSRDRGQGYGYTF. The variable domain in full, with the rest retrieved from reference TRBV15 and TRBJ1-2, is DAMVIQNPRYQVTQFGKPVTLSCSQTLNHNVMYWYQQKSSQAPKLLFHYYDKDFNNEADTPDNFQSRRPNTSFCFLDIRSPGLGDTAMYLCATSRDRGQGYGYTFGSGTRLTVV.

The sample holds many counts of this clonotype. The chain joins TRBV20-1 to TRBJ2-1; the D gene is possibly TRBD2 (5 bases). Germline CDR1 DFQATT, CDR2 SNEGSKA (reference sequence). V lost 5 bases, J lost 9 bases, and 14 bases lay in between. The CDR3 contains 12 residues. CDR3 protein: CSAGELVFEQFF. The CDR3 DNA reads TGCAGTGCTGGGGAACTAGTCTTTGAGCAGTTCTTC.

This clonotype was seen many times. V and J are TRBV5-6 and TRBJ2-2; D is unresolved. The CDR3 runs 16 residues. CDR1 is SGHDT, CDR2 YYEEEE, per germline. Trimming removed 0 bases from V and 5 bases from J, with 14 bases in between. The CDR3 bases are TGTGCCAGCAGCTTGGCCGCGTTCCTGGGTACCGGGGAGCTGTTTTTT. It translates to CASSLAAFLGTGELFF.

In its sample, this clonotype was seen many times. This chain connects TRBV14 to TRBJ1-2, with D possibly TRBD1 on 6 matching bases. Germline V gene lookup returns CDR1 SGHDN and CDR2 FVKESK. The CDR3 has 16 residues. With 5 bases removed from V and 2 bases from J, the gap between germline ends came to 18 bases. For the CDR3, the DNA is TGTGCCAGCAGCGATATAAGGAGGGGGACCAACTATGGCTACACCTTC. Translation: CASSDIRRGTNYGYTF.

This clonotype was recorded once. This rearrangement joins TRBV30 to TRBJ2-3; TRBD1 or TRBD2 may be the D gene (6 bases each). CDR3 length: 15 amino acids. The germline V and J ends were trimmed by 4 bases and 2 bases, with 16 bases remaining between them. CDR1 is GTSNPN and CDR2 is SVGIG in the germline V gene (reference sequence). CDR3 in amino acids: CAWTPEGHHTDTQYF. CDR3 bases: TGTGCCTGGACCCCGGAGGGACACCACACAGATACGCAGTATTTT.

This clonotype has at least ten counts. This chain links TRBV28 with TRBJ1-2; D not resolved. Trimming pared 5 bases from V and 7 bases from J, leaving 8 bases between. CDR1 is MDHEN, CDR2 SYDVKM, per germline. The CDR3 contains 11 residues. The CDR3 region is CASSLKGGYTF. For the CDR3, the DNA is TGTGCCAGCAGTCTCAAGGGTGGCTACACCTTC.

This clonotype came up many times. The chain recombines TRBV5-4 with TRBJ2-7; tentative D call: TRBD1 (6 bases). Trimming shortened V by 4 bases and J by 2 bases, and 16 bases separated the two germline ends. This CDR3 region has 15 residues. Germline V lookup: CDR1 SGHNT, CDR2 YYREEE (reference sequence). The CDR3 DNA is TGTGCCAGCAGCCCCCCCCCCGGACAGCCCTACGAGCAGTACTTC. Its protein is CASSPPPGQPYEQYF.

In this sample, this clonotype turned up many times. V usage is TRBV6-2 or TRBV6-3 and J usage is TRBJ2-1; no clear D. This CDR3 has 15 residues. Trimming stripped 6 bases from V and 7 bases from J, with 19 bases between. Germline CDR1 is MNHEY and CDR2 is SVGEGT. The CDR3 is CASRTSLYGNNEQFF. The CDR3 region has the DNA TGTGCCAGCAGAACGAGTCTATATGGGAATAATGAGCAGTTCTTC.

This clonotype was detected many times. CDR3: CASSLVVGPNTGELFF. The CDR3 DNA follows: TGTGCCAGCAGCTTGGTTGTGGGCCCCAACACCGGGGAGCTGTTTTTT. J is TRBJ2-2 and V is TRBV5-5; D gene unclear. The V gene lost 0 bases and the J gene lost 2 bases, with 11 bases spanning the gap. CDR3 length: 16 amino acids. Germline V CDR1 and CDR2: SGHKS, YYEKEE (reference sequence).

This clonotype was picked up many times. The V gene is TRBV5-1, the J gene TRBJ1-2; D perhaps matches TRBD1 (5 bases). Between the trimmed V and J ends, which lost 7 bases and 2 bases, there was a span of 6 bases. The CDR3 runs 11 residues. Germline V gene sequence: CDR1 SGHRS, CDR2 YFSETQ. CDR3 sequence: CASRGNYGYTF. The CDR3 DNA follows: TGCGCCAGCCGGGGGAACTATGGCTACACCTTC.